This note documents a single T cell receptor beta chain sequence. Germline assignment: CDR1 DFQATT and CDR2 SNEGSKA (reference sequence). The CDR3 is 16 residues long. Trimming shortened V by 6 bases and J by 6 bases, and 21 bases separated the two germline ends. The data originate from a study of patients and donors after allogeneic stem cell transplantation. MiXCR, applied by TCRdb to the RT-PCR reads, yields one record per CDR3 protein. Of roughly 200,000 distinct CDR3 sequences in the sample, around 41% were seen once. The clonotype was recovered from a human donor who was either an allogeneic HSCT recipient or a stem cell or donor lymphocyte infusion donor (not recorded which). It is not recorded whose cells these are; they may come from a transplant donor. The chain combines TRBV20-1 with TRBJ1-6; D perhaps matches TRBD1 (6 bases). Source material: blood, either unsorted or a sorted T cell fraction (not recorded which). As DNA, the CDR3 is TGCAGTGCGCGGACCAGGGGACCCCCTTTTAATTCACCCCTCCACTTT. Translating it yields CSARTRGPPFNSPLHF.